This T cell receptor beta chain stems from a study of identifying expanded T cells in peripheral blood. TCRdb's table, derived via immunoSEQ multiplex PCR, lists solely in-frame clones and lacks some. Seen here are about 110,000 clones, about 85% observed once, and the top ten hold just under 8.5%. After removal of 5 bases from V and 5 bases from J, the junction contained 5 bases not matched to a gene. CDR3 length equals 13 residues. Germline CDR1 reads MDHEN; CDR2 reads SYDVKM. The chain employs TRBV28 and TRBJ1-1; TRBD1 agrees at 7 bases. The clonotype was recovered from a person aged 18-70 years in good health. The material sequenced was blood. CDR3 region: CASSPTQGTEAFF. Written as DNA, the CDR3 is TGTGCCAGCAGTCCTACACAGGGGACTGAAGCTTTCTTT.